Listed below are T cell receptor beta chains from one sample, sequenced in a study of blood T cells in healthy people across ages. MiXCR, run by TCRdb on the 5' RACE reads, gives a single entry per CDR3 protein. The repertoire holds around 940,000 distinct CDR3 sequences, with roughly 47% as singletons. Material for sequencing was blood. Source of these receptors: a woman in her sixties or seventies in good health. Each CDR3 is given with its conserved first and last residue. A D gene is named only where the DNA matches it firmly. Rows give clone size only sometimes, using once, few, many, or a class for an expanded clone.

V gene: TRBV4-3
clone size: NA
J gene: TRBJ1-2
D gene: TRBD1
CDR3 protein: CASSHDMRTGGFGYTF
CDR3 DNA: TGCGCCAGCAGCCACGATATGAGGACAGGGGGCTTTGGCTACACCTTC

V gene: TRBV4-2
clone size: NA
J gene: TRBJ2-7
D gene: NA
CDR3 protein: CASSHGIERITYNEQYF
CDR3 DNA: TGTGCCAGCAGCCATGGTATCGAGAGAATAACCTACAATGAGCAGTACTTC

V gene: TRBV29-1
clone size: few
J gene: TRBJ1-2
D gene: TRBD1
CDR3 protein: CSALTGANYGYTF
CDR3 DNA: TGCAGCGCCCTAACAGGGGCTAACTATGGCTACACCTTC

V gene: TRBV4-1
clone size: NA
J gene: TRBJ2-1
D gene: TRBD2
CDR3 protein: CASSQPTSGSSYNEQFF
CDR3 DNA: TGCGCCAGCAGCCAGCCGACTAGCGGGAGCTCCTACAATGAGCAGTTCTTC

V gene: TRBV7-2
clone size: NA
J gene: TRBJ1-6
D gene: TRBD1
CDR3 protein: CASSSRTGRYNSPLHF
CDR3 DNA: TGTGCCAGCAGCTCCCGGACAGGCCGGTATAATTCACCCCTCCACTTT

V gene: TRBV7-8
clone size: NA
J gene: TRBJ2-1
D gene: NA
CDR3 protein: CASSFEAVRDPIQETQFF
CDR3 DNA: TGTGCCAGCAGCTTCGAGGCAGTCAGGGACCCGATACAAGAGACCCAGTTCTTC

V gene: TRBV7-8
clone size: NA
J gene: TRBJ2-5
D gene: TRBD2
CDR3 protein: CASSLRASGIIGDTQYF
CDR3 DNA: TGTGCCAGCAGCTTAAGGGCTAGCGGGATAATTGGAGATACGCAGTATTTC

V gene: TRBV20-1
clone size: NA
J gene: TRBJ2-3
D gene: NA
CDR3 protein: CSASEGFTQYF
CDR3 DNA: TGCAGTGCTAGTGAGGGGTTTACGCAGTATTTT

V gene: TRBV20-1
clone size: NA
J gene: TRBJ2-7
D gene: NA
CDR3 protein: CSAYIAQKKVEQYF
CDR3 DNA: TGCAGTGCCTACATTGCTCAGAAAAAGGTCGAGCAGTACTTC

V gene: TRBV6-1
clone size: once
J gene: TRBJ2-3
D gene: TRBD2
CDR3 protein: CATTSGSTDTQYF
CDR3 DNA: TGTGCCACCACTAGCGGTAGCACAGATACGCAGTATTTT

V gene: TRBV29-1
clone size: few
J gene: TRBJ2-1
D gene: NA
CDR3 protein: CSVQPSANEQFF
CDR3 DNA: TGCAGCGTTCAGCCTAGCGCTAATGAGCAGTTCTTC

V gene: TRBV20-1
clone size: NA
J gene: TRBJ1-2
D gene: NA
CDR3 protein: CSARYRAGARYGYTF
CDR3 DNA: TGCAGTGCTAGATACCGGGCAGGGGCCCGCTATGGCTACACCTTC

V gene: TRBV11-2
clone size: NA
J gene: TRBJ1-1
D gene: NA
CDR3 protein: CASSVGDAGTEAFF
CDR3 DNA: TGTGCCAGCAGCGTAGGGGACGCCGGCACTGAAGCTTTCTTT

V gene: TRBV12-3/TRBV12-4
clone size: NA
J gene: TRBJ2-1
D gene: NA
CDR3 protein: CASSLAARVGFDEQFF
CDR3 DNA: TGTGCCAGCAGTTTAGCTGCCAGGGTGGGATTCGATGAGCAGTTCTTC

V gene: TRBV28
clone size: few
J gene: TRBJ2-7
D gene: TRBD1
CDR3 protein: CASSIQGPSYEQYF
CDR3 DNA: TGTGCCAGCAGTATACAGGGGCCCTCCTACGAGCAGTACTTC

V gene: TRBV6-5
clone size: many
J gene: TRBJ2-4
D gene: NA
CDR3 protein: CASSQDFWGKNIQYF
CDR3 DNA: TGTGCCAGCAGTCAGGACTTTTGGGGCAAAAACATTCAGTACTTC

V gene: TRBV21-1
clone size: NA
J gene: TRBJ2-1
D gene: NA
CDR3 protein: CASSNRTGTSTLRTYNEQFF
CDR3 DNA: TGTGCCAGCAGCAATAGAACCGGGACTAGCACCCTCAGAACCTACAATGAGCAGTTCTTC

V gene: TRBV11-2
clone size: NA
J gene: TRBJ2-7
D gene: NA
CDR3 protein: CASSLGQAQTYEQYF
CDR3 DNA: TGTGCCAGCAGCTTAGGACAGGCCCAAACCTACGAGCAGTACTTC

V gene: TRBV20-1
clone size: NA
J gene: TRBJ2-7
D gene: TRBD1
CDR3 protein: CSAGQGAGYEQYF
CDR3 DNA: TGCAGTGCAGGACAGGGGGCGGGATACGAGCAGTACTTC

V gene: TRBV7-3
clone size: NA
J gene: TRBJ2-6
D gene: NA
CDR3 protein: CASSLVGGALSGANVLTF
CDR3 DNA: TGTGCCAGCAGCTTAGTTGGGGGAGCTCTCTCTGGGGCCAACGTCCTGACTTTC

V gene: TRBV12-3/TRBV12-4
clone size: few
J gene: TRBJ2-3
D gene: TRBD1
CDR3 protein: CASSLRQGPDTQYF
CDR3 DNA: TGTGCCAGCAGTTTGAGACAGGGCCCAGATACGCAGTATTTT

V gene: TRBV11-2
clone size: once
J gene: TRBJ2-1
D gene: NA
CDR3 protein: CASSKVVNPSYNEQFF
CDR3 DNA: TGTGCCAGCAGCAAGGTTGTAAACCCCTCCTACAATGAGCAGTTCTTC

V gene: TRBV28
clone size: NA
J gene: TRBJ2-7
D gene: NA
CDR3 protein: CASSLGRGLSSYEQYF
CDR3 DNA: TGTGCCAGCAGCCTTGGACGCGGACTATCTTCCTACGAGCAGTACTTC

V gene: TRBV29-1
clone size: few
J gene: TRBJ1-5
D gene: NA
CDR3 protein: CSVDKFNQPQHF
CDR3 DNA: TGCAGCGTTGACAAGTTCAATCAGCCCCAGCATTTT

V gene: TRBV2
clone size: NA
J gene: TRBJ2-2
D gene: TRBD2
CDR3 protein: CASKEGLAANTGELFF
CDR3 DNA: TGTGCCAGCAAGGAGGGACTAGCGGCGAACACCGGGGAGCTGTTTTTT

V gene: TRBV7-2
clone size: NA
J gene: TRBJ1-5
D gene: NA
CDR3 protein: CASGPRRGSGTQHF
CDR3 DNA: TGTGCCAGCGGCCCACGGAGGGGATCGGGGACCCAGCATTTT

V gene: TRBV5-5
clone size: NA
J gene: TRBJ2-5
D gene: TRBD2
CDR3 protein: CASSLLLAGFYEGETQYF
CDR3 DNA: TGTGCCAGCAGCTTGTTACTAGCGGGATTCTATGAGGGAGAGACCCAGTACTTC

V gene: TRBV2
clone size: NA
J gene: TRBJ2-1
D gene: NA
CDR3 protein: CASSVGPYNEQFF
CDR3 DNA: TGTGCCAGCAGTGTGGGTCCCTACAATGAGCAGTTCTTC

V gene: TRBV5-6
clone size: NA
J gene: TRBJ2-1
D gene: TRBD2
CDR3 protein: CASSVSGSVTEQFF
CDR3 DNA: TGTGCCAGCAGCGTAAGCGGGAGTGTAACCGAGCAGTTCTTC

V gene: TRBV4-1
clone size: NA
J gene: TRBJ1-1
D gene: NA
CDR3 protein: CASSQVSGHLAEAFF
CDR3 DNA: TGCGCCAGCAGCCAAGTATCGGGACACCTAGCGGAAGCTTTCTTT

V gene: TRBV6-5
clone size: NA
J gene: TRBJ2-7
D gene: NA
CDR3 protein: CASSYGITDEQYF
CDR3 DNA: TGTGCCAGCAGTTACGGGATAACCGACGAGCAGTACTTC

V gene: TRBV5-1
clone size: NA
J gene: TRBJ2-3
D gene: NA
CDR3 protein: CASSLVWDTDTQYF
CDR3 DNA: TGCGCCAGCAGCTTGGTTTGGGACACAGATACGCAGTATTTT

V gene: TRBV15
clone size: NA
J gene: TRBJ1-5
D gene: NA
CDR3 protein: CATSRDRGEQETQHF
CDR3 DNA: TGTGCCACCAGCAGAGATCGGGGAGAGCAAGAGACCCAGCATTTT